Each of the 29 T cell receptor beta chains below was sequenced from the same sample in a study of cytomegalovirus exposure and HLA in healthy donors. PCR was performed using 60 Vbeta and 13 Jbeta primers. Generated by immunoSEQ multiplex PCR, the TCRdb table keeps only in-frame clones and is missing some. The sample lists 180,000 or so clones, around three quarters occurring once. The sample taken for sequencing was PBMCs. These receptor sequences come from a woman aged 25 to 39 in good health and CMV-seronegative.

The rearrangement links TRBV5-1 to TRBJ1-4; no firm D call. CDR1 and CDR2 (germline): SGHRS, YFSETQ. The CDR3 is 14 amino acids. Trimming shortened V by 0 bases and J by 7 bases, and 10 bases separated the two germline ends. CDR3 sequence: CASSLAGSGEKLFF. The CDR3 DNA reads as TGCGCCAGCAGCTTGGCCGGGTCGGGTGAAAAACTGTTTTTT.

The rearrangement uses TRBV6-5 and TRBJ2-5, with TRBD2 as a possible D gene (7 bases). Germline CDR1 and CDR2: MNHEY and SVGAGI. This CDR3 contains 14 residues. Between the trimmed V and J ends, which lost 7 bases and 7 bases, there was a span of 19 bases. The CDR3 loop reads CASKRVGGPGTQYF. In DNA, the CDR3 is TGTGCCAGCAAGAGGGTGGGGGGGCCAGGGACCCAGTACTTC.

The chain has TRBV25-1 and TRBJ1-6, with TRBD1 as a possible D gene (6 bases). The CDR3 contains 15 residues. The germline V gene encodes CDR1 MGHDK and CDR2 SYGVNS. Trimming stripped 4 bases from V and 7 bases from J, with 14 bases between. The CDR3 protein is CASSGTGIGNSPLHF. The CDR3, as DNA: TGTGCCAGCAGTGGTACAGGGATTGGGAATTCACCCCTCCACTTT.

The V and J genes are TRBV11-2 and TRBJ2-7; a weak D match, TRBD2 (6 bases). Germline CDR1 is SGHAT and CDR2 is FQNNGV. CDR3 length equals 15 residues. Trimming stripped 2 bases from V and 0 bases from J, with 11 bases between. The CDR3 DNA reads TGTGCCAGCAGCTTAATTGCGGGGCCCTCCTACGAGCAGTACTTC. This gives the protein CASSLIAGPSYEQYF.

The V and J genes are TRBV15 and TRBJ2-7, with D unclear. V shed 3 bases and J shed 0 bases, with 9 bases lying between them. Germline V lookup: CDR1 LNHNV, CDR2 YYDKDF (reference sequence). CDR3 length: 14 amino acids. In DNA, the CDR3 is TGTGCCACCAGCAGCTACGGTATCTCCTACGAGCAGTACTTC. Amino acids: CATSSYGISYEQYF.

The table lists this clone with a few counts. The V and J genes are TRBV29-1 and TRBJ2-1, with D unresolved. The CDR3 has 13 residues. V was shortened by 4 bases and J by 0 bases, with 7 bases between the two germline ends. CDR1 and CDR2 from the germline V gene are SQVTM and ANQGSEA. CDR3 sequence (DNA): TGCAGCGTTGCTCCCAGCTCCTACAATGAGCAGTTCTTC. Protein: CSVAPSSYNEQFF.

The J gene is TRBJ1-5, the V gene TRBV2; D perhaps matches TRBD1 (5 bases). The germline V and J ends were trimmed by 3 bases and 5 bases, with 11 bases remaining between them. There are 14 residues in the CDR3. Germline loops: CDR1 SNHLY, CDR2 FYNNEI. DNA of the CDR3: TGTGCCAGCAGTGAGGGGGGAGCTTATCAGCCCCAGCATTTT. It encodes CASSEGGAYQPQHF.

The V call is TRBV7-6, the J call TRBJ1-6; D perhaps matches TRBD1 (6 bases). Trimming removed 2 bases at V and 0 bases at J, with 17 bases between. Looked up from germline, CDR1 is SGHVS and CDR2 is FNYEAQ. The CDR3 runs to 19 residues. The DNA of the CDR3 is TGTGCCAGCAGCTTAAGAGGGCCAGGGGTGAGCTCCTATAATTCACCCCTCCACTTT. Its translation: CASSLRGPGVSSYNSPLHF.

The rearrangement links TRBV30 to TRBJ2-7; D remains unclear. The CDR3 is 11 residues long. Germline V lookup: CDR1 GTSNPN, CDR2 SVGIG (reference sequence). V was shortened by 4 bases and J by 6 bases, with 10 bases between the two germline ends. This CDR3 is CAWTGSTEQYF. The CDR3 DNA sequence: TGTGCCTGGACCGGGTCGACCGAGCAGTACTTC.

The rearrangement links TRBV6-5 to TRBJ1-2; TRBD1 agrees at 9 bases. The germline gives CDR1 MNHEY, CDR2 SVGAGI. The ends lost 5 bases at V and 5 bases at J; junction bases unmatched: 6. The CDR3 consists of 14 residues. The CDR3 DNA reads as TGTGCCAGCAGTGGGGACAGGGCCCGGTATGGCTACACCTTC. Translating it yields CASSGDRARYGYTF.

The rearrangement links TRBV4-2 to TRBJ2-5, with 14 positions matching TRBD2. This CDR3 spans 16 amino acids. Germline V gene data show CDR1 as LGHNA and CDR2 as YNFKEQ. V gave up 3 bases and J gave up 5 bases; unmatched junction bases: 5. CDR3 DNA sequence: TGTGCCAGCAGCCAGACTAGCGGGGGGGCCGATGAGACCCAGTACTTC. It specifies CASSQTSGGADETQYF.

DNA of the CDR3: TGTGCCAGCAGTTTACAGGTATTCTCTGGAAACACCATATATTTT. Amino acid sequence: CASSLQVFSGNTIYF. This chain connects TRBV28 to TRBJ1-3, with D unclear. CDR1 and CDR2 (germline): MDHEN, SYDVKM. This CDR3 has 15 residues. The germline V and J ends were trimmed by 2 bases and 0 bases, with 8 bases remaining between them.

This CDR3 is CAWMGQGAGGGKLFF. The CDR3 DNA is TGTGCCTGGATGGGACAGGGCGCCGGCGGCGGAAAACTGTTTTTT. The chain carries TRBV30 and TRBJ1-4; 9 nucleotides line up with TRBD1. CDR1 is GTSNPN and CDR2 is SVGIG in the germline V gene (reference sequence). Trimming cost V 4 bases and J 10 bases; bases outside gene matches: 13. The CDR3 has 15 amino acids.

This clone occurred a few times. This sample includes further DNA sequences coding for the same CDR3. The rearrangement joins TRBV9 to TRBJ1-2; weak D call: TRBD1 (5 bases). This CDR3 is 14 amino acids long. Germline values: CDR1 SGDLS, CDR2 YYNGEE. Trimming pared 0 bases from V and 1 base from J, leaving 7 bases between. CDR3 DNA sequence: TGTGCCAGCAGCGTAGGGGGCGGTAACTATGGCTACACCTTC. Protein product: CASSVGGGNYGYTF.

The rearrangement uses TRBV29-1 and TRBJ2-3, with 8 bases aligning to TRBD2. The ends lost 4 bases at V and 3 bases at J; junction bases unmatched: 9. The CDR3 is 15 amino acids. The V gene's germline CDR1 is SQVTM and CDR2 ANQGSEA. The CDR3 here is CSVVGLAGLTDTQYF. The CDR3 DNA follows: TGCAGCGTTGTAGGATTAGCGGGGTTGACAGATACGCAGTATTTT.

The chain joins TRBV7-9 to TRBJ2-7; TRBD2 might be the D (6 bases). The CDR3 is made up of 12 amino acids. The V end was cut by 2 bases, the J end by 6 bases, with 8 bases between. Germline lookup yields CDR1 SEHNR and CDR2 FQNEAQ (reference sequence). The CDR3 coding sequence is TGTGCCAGCAGCTTAATCGGGGGCGAGCAGTACTTC. It encodes CASSLIGGEQYF.

The chain carries TRBV5-1 and TRBJ1-2; 7 bases fit TRBD1. The junction had 4 bases not matched to a gene; V was cut back by 0 bases and J by 8 bases. Looked up from germline, CDR1 is SGHRS and CDR2 is YFSETQ. The CDR3 contains 13 residues. The CDR3: CASSLANRGGYTF. The CDR3 region has the DNA TGCGCCAGCAGCTTGGCCAACAGGGGCGGCTACACCTTC.

There are a few counts of this clone. The V and J genes are TRBV7-9 and TRBJ1-5, with no clear D. The CDR3 is made up of 14 amino acids. The V end was cut by 5 bases, the J end by 2 bases, with 10 bases between. Per the germline V gene, CDR1 is SEHNR and CDR2 is FQNEAQ (reference sequence). DNA for the CDR3: TGTGCCAGCAGCCCGGGAGGCGGCAATCAGCCCCAGCATTTT. Protein product: CASSPGGGNQPQHF.

J is TRBJ2-2 and V is TRBV5-1; 7 bases map to TRBD1. Trimming removed 4 bases from V and 3 bases from J; junction bases left unmatched: 9. The CDR3 spans 16 residues. Germline CDR1 is SGHRS and CDR2 is YFSETQ. The CDR3 loop is CASSRRQGEHTGELFF. CDR3 sequence (DNA): TGCGCCAGCAGCCGAAGACAGGGAGAGCACACCGGGGAGCTGTTTTTT.

The CDR3 sequence is CASSLAGGGYAPLHF. DNA of the CDR3: TGCGCCAGCAGCTTGGCAGGCGGGGGCTATGCACCCCTCCACTTT. The chain recombines TRBV5-1 with TRBJ1-6; TRBD1 is a possible D gene (6 bases). CDR1 is SGHRS, CDR2 YFSETQ, per germline. The CDR3 loop spans 15 amino acids. The V and J ends lost 0 bases and 11 bases respectively, with 15 bases between them.

This clone was detected only once. V is TRBV7-9 and J is TRBJ1-5; D perhaps matches TRBD1 (6 bases). The CDR3 sequence is 13 residues long. CDR1 is SEHNR and CDR2 is FQNEAQ in the germline V gene (reference sequence). Trimming shortened V by 2 bases and J by 7 bases, and 9 bases separated the two germline ends. The DNA of the CDR3 is TGTGCCAGCAGCTTATTACAGGGACAGCCCCAGCATTTT. Its protein product is CASSLLQGQPQHF.

The V call is TRBV6-1, the J call TRBJ2-7, with D possibly matching TRBD1 (5 bases). The germline CDR1 and CDR2 sequences are MNHNS and SASEGT. Trimming left V 4 bases short and J 2 bases short, with 9 bases between. The CDR3 runs to 13 residues. In nucleotides, the CDR3 is TGTGCCAGCAGTGTTCAGACAGCCTACGAGCAGTACTTC. Translation: CASSVQTAYEQYF.

The chain combines TRBV5-1 with TRBJ2-3, with a possible D match to TRBD1 (5 bases). Germline assignment: CDR1 SGHRS and CDR2 YFSETQ. The CDR3 loop spans 17 amino acids. Trimming cost V 0 bases and J 0 bases, with 14 bases left between them. The CDR3 spells CASSLEGRVASTDTQYF. The CDR3 DNA reads TGCGCCAGCAGCTTGGAAGGCAGGGTCGCTAGCACAGATACGCAGTATTTT.

This clone was seen a single time. Here the CDR3 reads CASSRQELGEQYF. In DNA form, the CDR3 reads TGTGCCAGCTCAAGACAGGAGCTAGGCGAGCAGTACTTC. The V gene is TRBV18, the J gene TRBJ2-5, with a weak D call TRBD1 (6 bases). Matching the DNA end better, TRBJ2-7 makes the J call doubtful. The length of the CDR3 is 13 residues. Germline V gene data show CDR1 as KGHSH and CDR2 as LQKENI.

The V call is TRBV18, the J call TRBJ2-2, with TRBD1 as a possible D gene (5 bases). The CDR3 sequence is 18 residues long. Germline CDR1 KGHSH, CDR2 LQKENI. The V and J ends lost 4 bases and 1 base respectively, with 19 bases between them. This CDR3 reads CASSRILRAQLNTGELFF. The CDR3 DNA reads TGTGCCAGCTCACGAATCCTCAGGGCCCAACTGAACACCGGGGAGCTGTTTTTT.

The J gene is TRBJ1-1, the V gene TRBV6-5; D remains ambiguous. Germline loops: CDR1 MNHEY, CDR2 SVGAGI. Trimming left V 2 bases short and J 4 bases short, with 5 bases between. CDR3 size: 12 residues. The chain's CDR3 is CASSYLGTEAFF. In DNA form, the CDR3 reads TGTGCCAGCAGTTACCTAGGCACTGAAGCTTTCTTT.

The chain recombines TRBV29-1 with TRBJ2-5, with TRBD1 matching 7 bases. V was clipped by 6 bases and J by 4 bases; unmatched bases: 11. The CDR3 length is 14 residues. From germline, CDR1 is SQVTM and CDR2 ANQGSEA. CDR3 loop: CSVATGVMGETQYF. CDR3 nucleotide sequence: TGCAGCGTAGCAACAGGGGTTATGGGAGAGACCCAGTACTTC.

The V call is TRBV9, the J call TRBJ2-7; 9 bases fit TRBD2. The germline gives CDR1 SGDLS, CDR2 YYNGEE. The CDR3 has 14 amino acids. Trimming at V came to 2 bases and at J to 8 bases, leaving 8 bases not matched to a gene. The CDR3 reads CASSVRGGAQKQYF. In nucleotides, the CDR3 is TGTGCCAGCAGCGTCCGCGGGGGGGCCCAAAAGCAGTACTTC.

V gene TRBV4-3 combines with J gene TRBJ2-7; D gene uncertain. Germline V lookup: CDR1 LGHNA, CDR2 YSLEER. The CDR3 runs 14 residues. The germline V and J ends were trimmed by 0 bases and 2 bases, with 8 bases remaining between them. This CDR3 reads CASSQDVLTYEQYF. CDR3 DNA: TGCGCCAGCAGCCAAGATGTTCTTACCTACGAGCAGTACTTC.